The source of this T cell receptor beta chain is a study of T cells in Graves' hyperthyroidism and ophthalmopathy. Germline V gene lookup returns CDR1 SGHRS and CDR2 YFSETQ. V gave up 0 bases and J gave up 5 bases, with 11 bases separating them. The CDR3 is 14 residues long. Amplification targeted TCR beta CDR3 regions from RNA transcripts. The HTBI primer set served for first-round RT-PCR of the TCR CDR3. From the multiplex PCR reads, TCRdb called clonotypes with MiXCR, one entry per CDR3 protein. The table records about 710,000 distinct CDR3 sequences, about a sixth of them present only once. This clonotype was seen at least ten times. Criteria for exclusion of patients were uncontrolled infection, other autoimmune disease, pregnancy or lactation.

The sample comprised blood. The chain uses TRBV5-1 and TRBJ1-2; no definite D call. The sequence was obtained from a young man with Graves' hyperthyroidism. The DNA for the CDR3 is TGCGCCAGCAGCTTGGAATCCGGCAGTTATGGCTACACCTTC. Residues: CASSLESGSYGYTF.